These T cell receptor beta chains were read from a single sample in a study of T-cell reconstitution after alpha-beta-depleted transplantation in children. In TCRdb, the PCR reads were re-called with MiXCR into one record per CDR3 protein. The sample includes hundreds of thousands of distinct CDR3 sequences, 10% to 15% of them seen just once. Specimen: PBMCs, mostly from graft donor cells, collected 360 days after TCRalphabeta/CD19-depleted stem cell transplant. These receptors were obtained from a male patient younger than 18 who had a stem cell transplant for acute myeloid leukemia, so the T cells may come from the graft donor. Each CDR3 is given with its conserved first and last residue. The D gene is left open where the match is weak. A clone size is listed for some rows: how often the clone was seen (once, few, many), or a class if it is expanded.

J,size,V,D,DNA,CDR3
TRBJ2-3,few,TRBV28,NA,TGTGCCAGCAGTTTATTCCGGGACTCAGACACAGATACGCAGTATTTT,CASSLFRDSDTDTQYF
TRBJ2-1,few,TRBV5-1,TRBD2,TGCGCCAGCAGCTTGATAGCGGGAGGGCCGCCAGAGCAGTTCTTC,CASSLIAGGPPEQFF
TRBJ1-5,many,TRBV12-3/TRBV12-4,NA,TGTGCCAGCAGGAAGGGGGGGGACCAGCCCCAGCATTTT,CASRKGGDQPQHF
TRBJ2-2,few,TRBV12-3/TRBV12-4,TRBD2,TGTGCCAGCAACGTTCCGGGGGGTCTGTACGGGGAGCTGTTTTTT,CASNVPGGLYGELFF
TRBJ2-2,few,TRBV12-3/TRBV12-4,TRBD1,TGTGCCAGCAGTCTCCTAGACAGGGGGAACACCGGGGAGCTGTTTTTT,CASSLLDRGNTGELFF
TRBJ2-7,few,TRBV20-1,NA,TGCAGTGCCCCGACCGAGACCCCGAATTACGAGCAGTACTTC,CSAPTETPNYEQYF
TRBJ1-6,many,TRBV27,TRBD1,TGTGCCAGCAGGGCTAACAGGGGGGCTGGGCATTCACCCCTCCACTTT,CASRANRGAGHSPLHF
TRBJ2-3,NA,TRBV27,TRBD1,TGTGCCACCGGGACAGGGGGGTATACGCAGTATTTT,CATGTGGYTQYF
TRBJ2-1,few,TRBV15,TRBD2,TGTGCCACCAGCGGCCGACTAGCGGAGAGCTCCTACAATGAGCAGTTCTTC,CATSGRLAESSYNEQFF
TRBJ2-5,few,TRBV5-4,TRBD1,TGTGCCAGCAGCTTGACAGGGGGTCTTGGGGAGACCCAGTACTTC,CASSLTGGLGETQYF
TRBJ2-3,NA,TRBV4-3,NA,TGCGCCAGCAGCCAAGGGACAAGCACAGATACGCAGTATTTT,CASSQGTSTDTQYF
TRBJ2-1,many,TRBV12-3/TRBV12-4,NA,TGTGCCAGCAGACACCTTGGGGGTGGGCGACAGTCCACCTACAATGAGCAGTTCTTC,CASRHLGGGRQSTYNEQFF
TRBJ1-1,few,TRBV6-2/TRBV6-3,TRBD1,TGTGCCAGCAGTGACATGGGACAGATACAGAACACTGAAGCTTTCTTT,CASSDMGQIQNTEAFF
TRBJ1-5,few,TRBV12-3/TRBV12-4,NA,TGTGCCAGCAGTTTCGGACGGGCCAGACAGCCCCAGCATTTT,CASSFGRARQPQHF
TRBJ1-1,few,TRBV21-1,NA,TGTGCCAGCAGCAAAGTCGGGAGACAGGTCGGTCCAAACACTGAAGCTTTCTTT,CASSKVGRQVGPNTEAFF
TRBJ1-2,NA,TRBV29-1,TRBD1,TGCAGCGTTGGCGGGACAGGGGTGTTCTATGGCTACACCTTC,CSVGGTGVFYGYTF
TRBJ2-7,NA,TRBV6-6,NA,TGTGCCAGCAGTTACACTTCCTCCTACGAGCAGTACTTC,CASSYTSSYEQYF
TRBJ2-1,NA,TRBV27,NA,TGTGCCAGCAGTTTAGAGTCCCACCCAGCTATTTCGGGTGAGCAGTTCTTC,CASSLESHPAISGEQFF
TRBJ1-1,NA,TRBV12-3/TRBV12-4,NA,TGTGCCAGCCGCCAGAAAGGTATCGACACTGAAGCTTTCTTT,CASRQKGIDTEAFF
TRBJ2-7,many,TRBV7-2,TRBD2,TGTGCCAGCAGCTCCGGGGGGACCTACGAGCAGTACTTC,CASSSGGTYEQYF
TRBJ2-7,NA,TRBV11-2,TRBD2,TGTGCCAGCAGCTTGACTAGCTACCACGAGCAGTACTTC,CASSLTSYHEQYF
TRBJ2-2,NA,TRBV7-2,NA,TGTGCCAGCAGACACAAGGGGACGAACACCGGGGAGCTGTTTTTT,CASRHKGTNTGELFF
TRBJ2-6,many,TRBV29-1,TRBD1,TGCAGCGTCCAGGGGGCTGGGGCCAACGTCCTGACTTTC,CSVQGAGANVLTF
TRBJ2-5,NA,TRBV9,TRBD2,TGTGCCAGCAGCGTAGGCGGGGGGACCCCCCAGTACTTC,CASSVGGGTPQYF
TRBJ2-2,NA,TRBV20-1,NA,TGCAGTGCTAGGGGTCGGCCGATCACCGGGGAGCTGTTTTTT,CSARGRPITGELFF
TRBJ2-7,many,TRBV20-1,NA,TGCAGTGCTAGGAACCGCTACGAGCAGTACTTC,CSARNRYEQYF
TRBJ2-1,few,TRBV4-2,TRBD2,TGTGCCAGCAGCTTCCGGGGGGTTCGGATTTACAATGAGCAGTTCTTC,CASSFRGVRIYNEQFF
TRBJ2-1,few,TRBV12-3/TRBV12-4,NA,TGTGCCAGCATTCCTATGAGGGACCCTAGTATCGATGAGCAGTTCTTC,CASIPMRDPSIDEQFF
TRBJ1-1,many,TRBV29-1,NA,TGCAGCGTTGAAGACCTTGGGACGGTGAACACTGAAGCTTTCTTT,CSVEDLGTVNTEAFF
TRBJ2-7,many,TRBV5-1,TRBD2,TGCGCCAGCAGCCCCCGACTAGCGGGACTCTACGAGCAGTACTTC,CASSPRLAGLYEQYF
TRBJ2-1,NA,TRBV7-2,TRBD2,TGTGCCAGCAGCTTAGTTATTAGCGGGAGGAGGAATGAGCAGTTCTTC,CASSLVISGRRNEQFF
TRBJ1-5,few,TRBV6-2/TRBV6-3,NA,TGTGCCAGCAGTTCCCCGGCAGGGCCCAATCAGCCCCAGCATTTT,CASSSPAGPNQPQHF
TRBJ2-4,NA,TRBV7-9,NA,TGTGCCAGCAGCCCCTCCGGGGGACGACAGTACTTC,CASSPSGGRQYF
TRBJ2-3,few,TRBV20-1,NA,TGCAGTGCTAGAGATCATGGGGATACGCAGTATTTT,CSARDHGDTQYF
TRBJ2-1,many,TRBV29-1,TRBD2,TGCAGCGTTGGCGGGAGTTATCGGGATGAGCAGTTCTTC,CSVGGSYRDEQFF
TRBJ2-5,NA,TRBV29-1,NA,TGCAGCGTTGCTGGACGGAGGGACGGGTCGGAGACCCAGTACTTC,CSVAGRRDGSETQYF
TRBJ2-1,NA,TRBV7-9,TRBD1,TGTGCCAGCATCGTCCCGGGACAGGGGTACAATGAGCAGTTCTTC,CASIVPGQGYNEQFF
TRBJ2-5,many,TRBV29-1,NA,TGCAGCGCGAGGGAACAGATAGAGACCCAGTACTTC,CSAREQIETQYF
TRBJ2-7,NA,TRBV19,TRBD2,TGTGCCAGTAGTGTCACTAGCGGGCCTACCTACGAGCAGTACTTC,CASSVTSGPTYEQYF
TRBJ2-7,few,TRBV28,NA,TGTGCCAGCAGTTTCCAGGCGTACGAGCAGTACTTC,CASSFQAYEQYF
TRBJ2-2,many,TRBV7-2,TRBD2,TGTGCCAGCAGCTTAGCAGGGCCCGGACTAGCGGGTACCGGGGAGCTGTTTTTT,CASSLAGPGLAGTGELFF
TRBJ2-2,NA,TRBV6-1,TRBD1,TGTGCCAGCAGTGGGACAGGGGCGAACACCGGGGAGCTGTTTTTT,CASSGTGANTGELFF
TRBJ2-7,few,TRBV20-1,TRBD1,TGCAGTGCTATGTTTCCGGGACAGGCTTCCTACGAGCAGTACTTC,CSAMFPGQASYEQYF
TRBJ2-2,few,TRBV18,TRBD1,TGTGCCAGCTCACCGAGGGGGCCGGTATTCAACACCGGGGAGCTGTTTTTT,CASSPRGPVFNTGELFF
TRBJ2-7,few,TRBV7-2,TRBD2,TGTGCCAGCAGCTTAAGGCTAGCGGGAGCCCTCCCCTACGAGCAGTACTTC,CASSLRLAGALPYEQYF
TRBJ2-1,few,TRBV29-1,TRBD1,TGCAGCGTTGAAGATCGACAGGGGTCGTCTCGGCACAATGAGCAGTTCTTC,CSVEDRQGSSRHNEQFF
TRBJ2-1,many,TRBV7-8,NA,TGTGCCAGCAGCCTGGGGGGTAGCGCGTCCTACAATGAGCAGTTCTTC,CASSLGGSASYNEQFF